The 11 T cell receptor beta chains reported below all come from one sample, sequenced in a study of T-cell reconstitution after alpha-beta-depleted transplantation in children. During its preparation, the TCRbeta library received unique molecular identifiers. Via MiXCR, TCRdb re-called the PCR reads, giving one row per CDR3 protein. The table has roughly 350,000 distinct CDR3 sequences, about 16% seen once. Source: PBMCs, mostly from graft donor cells, taken 360 days after TCRalphabeta/CD19-depleted stem cell transplant. These receptors originate from a male patient between 2 and 9 years old who had a stem cell transplant for acute lymphoblastic leukemia, so the T cells may come from the graft donor.

J is TRBJ2-3 and V is TRBV14, with D uncertain. Looked up from germline, CDR1 is SGHDN and CDR2 is FVKESK. This CDR3 spans 18 amino acids. Between the trimmed V and J ends, which lost 0 bases and 1 base, there was a span of 17 bases. The CDR3 nucleotides are TGTGCCAGCAGCCAAGAAGGGTCGATCGTGGTTGGCACAGATACGCAGTATTTT. It is translated as CASSQEGSIVVGTDTQYF.

The V call is TRBV6-6, the J call TRBJ2-2; 8 bases line up with TRBD2. The germline gives CDR1 MNHNY, CDR2 SVGAGI (reference sequence). V lost 8 bases to trimming and J lost 6 bases; unmatched junction nucleotides: 2. The CDR3 consists of 12 residues. The CDR3 DNA reads as TGTGCCAGCGCTAGCGGGCCCGGGGAGCTGTTTTTT. Translation: CASASGPGELFF.

The chain combines TRBV7-3 with TRBJ2-2; weak D call: TRBD1 (5 bases). Trimming cost V 5 bases and J 6 bases, with 16 bases left between them. Per the germline V gene, CDR1 is SGHTA and CDR2 is FQGTGA. The CDR3 covers 15 residues. CDR3 protein: CASSQGQGYAGELFF. CDR3 DNA: TGTGCCAGCAGCCAAGGGCAGGGCTACGCCGGGGAGCTGTTTTTT.

This clonotype was seen many times. The chain carries TRBV29-1 and TRBJ2-1; possibly TRBD1 for D (6 bases). Trimming cost V 5 bases and J 1 base, with 6 bases left between them. Per the germline V gene, CDR1 is SQVTM and CDR2 is ANQGSEA. CDR3 length: 12 amino acids. The CDR3 reads CSVRGSYNEQFF. The DNA of the CDR3 is TGCAGCGTTAGGGGGTCCTACAATGAGCAGTTCTTC.

This clonotype was observed at least ten times. This chain uses TRBV7-3 with TRBJ2-2; D not certain. CDR3 length: 14 amino acids. Between the trimmed V and J ends, which lost 2 bases and 3 bases, there was a span of 7 bases. CDR1 SGHTA and CDR2 FQGTGA come from the germline V gene. As DNA, the CDR3 is TGTGCCAGCAGCTTAGACACTCACACCGGGGAGCTGTTTTTT. Encoded protein: CASSLDTHTGELFF.

The chain couples TRBV15 to TRBJ2-1; 10 bases are a match to TRBD2. The ends lost 3 bases at V and 6 bases at J; junction bases unmatched: 5. CDR3 length: 15 amino acids. CDR1 LNHNV and CDR2 YYDKDF come from the germline V gene (reference sequence). The CDR3 region has the DNA TGTGCCACCAGCAGCATAGCGGGAGGATCCAATGAGCAGTTCTTC. Protein sequence: CATSSIAGGSNEQFF.

This clonotype occurred many times. V and J are TRBV12-3 or TRBV12-4 and TRBJ2-3; D call uncertain. The V and J ends lost 5 bases and 0 bases respectively, with 6 bases between them. The CDR3 is made up of 13 amino acids. The CDR3 DNA is TGTGCCAGCAGTCATACTAGCACAGATACGCAGTATTTT. Protein: CASSHTSTDTQYF.

The rearrangement joins TRBV28 to TRBJ1-5, with D perhaps matching TRBD1 (6 bases). V lost 5 bases, J lost 3 bases, and 14 bases lay in between. The CDR3 covers 15 residues. Per the germline V gene, CDR1 is MDHEN and CDR2 is SYDVKM. CDR3 amino acids: CASSPHTGNNQPQHF. Written as DNA, the CDR3 is TGTGCCAGCAGTCCACACACAGGGAACAATCAGCCCCAGCATTTT.

This clonotype showed up just a few times. The J gene is TRBJ2-3, the V gene TRBV7-2; D might be TRBD1 (6 bases). V was pared by 8 bases and J by 2 bases, with 17 bases between. Germline V gene sequence: CDR1 SGHTA, CDR2 FQGNSA. This CDR3 is 15 amino acids long. CDR3 loop: CASLVSNRVTDTQYF. DNA for the CDR3: TGTGCCAGCCTAGTCTCAAACAGGGTCACAGATACGCAGTATTTT. Looking up the rest from reference TRBV7-2 and TRBJ2-3 gives the full variable domain: GAGVSQSPSNKVTEKGKDVELRCDPISGHTALYWYRQSLGQGLEFLIYFQGNSAPDKSGLPSDRFSAERTGGSVSTLTIQRTQQEDSAVYLCASLVSNRVTDTQYFGPGTRLTVL.

V usage is TRBV11-2 and J usage is TRBJ2-3, with TRBD2 as a possible D gene (5 bases). The length of the CDR3 is 16 residues. Germline loops: CDR1 SGHAT, CDR2 FQNNGV. V gave up 4 bases and J gave up 2 bases, with 16 bases separating them. The CDR3 spells CASSSWTQGPTDTQYF. For the CDR3, the DNA is TGTGCCAGCAGCTCCTGGACTCAAGGTCCCACAGATACGCAGTATTTT.

This chain joins TRBV29-1 and TRBJ1-4; the match to TRBD1 covers 8 bases. CDR1 SQVTM and CDR2 ANQGSEA come from the germline V gene. The CDR3 contains 13 residues. V dropped 3 bases and J dropped 7; count of bases not matched to a gene: 4. Here the CDR3 reads CSVESGTGEKLFF. The CDR3 DNA is TGCAGCGTTGAGTCGGGGACAGGTGAAAAACTGTTTTTT.